The present entry profiles one TCR beta chain with its context. Its cognate antigen has yet to be identified. No base-level quality is on record; no much larger clone is a single base apart. The germline V gene sets CDR1 to SGHDN and CDR2 to FVKESK. A distance of 10 bases separates the germline ends of V and J, which lose 1 base and 4 bases respectively. Measured from the cysteine to the phenylalanine, the CDR3 is 14 residues long. The sequence is cut down to CDR3 DNA, 42 bases in frame from base 1. These data belong to a study of human thymus T cells (dated by TCRdb to 2020 to 2021). Some background on the complete study: The study described the TCR alpha and beta repertoires in roughly 8 infant thymus samples and a few matching peripheral blood samples. Donor ages ranged from about 6 to 244 days, and the cohort comprised 5 to 7 male and a couple of female infants. Study-wide findings and limitations: The related research found that thymic TCR repertoires overlapped highly between unrelated individuals. Both the thymic and the peripheral blood repertoires appeared to show biased V and J gene segment usage. On average, thymus samples gave 800,000 or so unique TCRB clonotypes, whereas blood samples gave about 92,000.

Thymus tissue was obtained as surgical resects removed during corrective cardiac surgery. Immunologically healthy infants undergoing open corrective cardiac surgery for congenital heart defects in Finland were used as donors. Thymocytes were released mechanically from tissue and stored at -70 °C as pellets of about 10-34 million cells. A QIAsymphony instrument was used to extract genomic DNA from frozen cell pellets. The immunoSEQ multiplex PCR assay was used to amplify the TCRB and TCRAD loci from a standardized quantity of quality-controlled genomic DNA. The V(D)J region was spanned by amplicons of a length sufficient to cover the CDR3 and to identify V and J genes. Through the commercial immunoSEQ service, the amplicons were sequenced on an Illumina platform. The source study handled its data this way. Corrections for primer bias and sequencing errors followed previously described methods, while TCRAD and TCRB definitions were based on the IMGT database. Analysis of the repertoires was done with immunoSEQ Analyzer 3.0 and VDJTools and included basic statistics, V/J segment usage, diversity estimates, rarefaction and pairwise overlap. Diversity was estimated using the Chao1, ChaoE, Efron-Thisted, Shannon and inverse Simpson indices, and was also estimated on datasets down-sampled to the size of the smallest sample. Repertoire overlap used strict matching of CDR3 nucleotide sequence, V gene and J gene, with Jaccard-based multidimensional scaling clustering. The table was pulled from immuneACCESS by TCRdb, which kept in-frame rearrangements only. Such tables lose some clones; where checked, under half of the loss comes from unresolved V genes, and the rest has no known cause. Clone size and the V and J calls come from that table; the DNA yielded D and trimming. This sample gives some 130,000 clones in total; just under 95% of them show up just once. The top ten clones comprise 0.02% to 0.03% of the sample.

The clonotype comes from a boy under three years old with a congenital heart defect but otherwise immunologically healthy. The sample consisted of thymus tissue. This chain joins TRBV14 to TRBJ1-2, with the D gene too uncertain to name. The DNA is as follows: TGTGCCAGCAGCCAAGTGTCCAGGATCTATGGCTACACCTTC. Its protein product is CASSQVSRIYGYTF.